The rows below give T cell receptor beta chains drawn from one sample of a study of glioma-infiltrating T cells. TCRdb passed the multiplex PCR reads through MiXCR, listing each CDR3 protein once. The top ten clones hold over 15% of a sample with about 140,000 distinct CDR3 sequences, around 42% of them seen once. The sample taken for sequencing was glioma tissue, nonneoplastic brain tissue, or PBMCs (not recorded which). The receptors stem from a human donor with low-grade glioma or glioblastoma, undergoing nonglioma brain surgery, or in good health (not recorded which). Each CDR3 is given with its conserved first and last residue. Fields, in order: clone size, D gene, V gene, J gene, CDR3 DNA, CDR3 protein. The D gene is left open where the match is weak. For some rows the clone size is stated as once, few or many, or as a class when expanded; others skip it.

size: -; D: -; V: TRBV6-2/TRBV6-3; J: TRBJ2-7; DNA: TGTGCCAGCAGTTACTCGAGTCCAGAGACCTACGAGCAGTACTTC; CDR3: CASSYSSPETYEQYF
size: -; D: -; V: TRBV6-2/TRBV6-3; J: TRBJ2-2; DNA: TGTGCCAGTGGGTTCCCTAACACCGGGGAGCTGTTTTTT; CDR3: CASGFPNTGELFF
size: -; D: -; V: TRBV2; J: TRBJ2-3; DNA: TGTGCCAGCAAACGGGATCCCACAGATACGCAGTATTTT; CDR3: CASKRDPTDTQYF
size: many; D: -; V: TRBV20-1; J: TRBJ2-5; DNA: TGCGAAACTGGGGGGGCAAGAACTTCGAACTTC; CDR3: CETGGARTSNF
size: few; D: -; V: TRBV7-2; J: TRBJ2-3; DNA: TGTGCCAGCAGCTTAGTAAGGGTTAGCACAGATACGCAGTATTTT; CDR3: CASSLVRVSTDTQYF
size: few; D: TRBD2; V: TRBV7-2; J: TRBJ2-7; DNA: TGTGCCAGCAGCTTATCCGCGGGAGTGGGTGAGCAGTACTTC; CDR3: CASSLSAGVGEQYF
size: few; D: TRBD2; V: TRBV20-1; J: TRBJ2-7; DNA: TGCAGTGCTAGAGGGAAAGGGACTAGCGTTTCCTACGAGCAGTACTTC; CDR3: CSARGKGTSVSYEQYF
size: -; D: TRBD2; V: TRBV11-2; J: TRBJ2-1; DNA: TGTGCCAGCAGCTTAGGACTAGCCAACAATGAGCAGTTCTTC; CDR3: CASSLGLANNEQFF
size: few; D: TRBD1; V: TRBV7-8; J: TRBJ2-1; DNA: TGTGCCAGCAGCCTGACCGGGACAGGGGCCAATGAGCAGTTCTTC; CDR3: CASSLTGTGANEQFF
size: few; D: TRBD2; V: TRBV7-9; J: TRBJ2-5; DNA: TGTGCCAGCAGCTTAGCGGGGACTAGCCAAGAGACCCAGTACTTC; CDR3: CASSLAGTSQETQYF
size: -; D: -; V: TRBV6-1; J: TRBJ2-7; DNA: TGTACCAGCAGCGGCGGCCGGAAGGCTTACGAGCAGTACTTC; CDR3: CTSSGGRKAYEQYF
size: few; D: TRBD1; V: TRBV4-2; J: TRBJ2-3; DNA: TGTGCCAGCAGCCAAGATCGGGGGACAGGCCCGCCGTGGACAGATACGCAGTATTTT; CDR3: CASSQDRGTGPPWTDTQYF
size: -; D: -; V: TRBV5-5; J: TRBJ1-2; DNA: TGTGCCAGCAGGCCCGGGACCAGCGAGCTCTATGGCTACACCTTC; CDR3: CASRPGTSELYGYTF
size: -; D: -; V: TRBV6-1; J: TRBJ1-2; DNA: TGTGCCGGCAGCCTCTCGGACGTCGACTATGGCTACACCTTC; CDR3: CAGSLSDVDYGYTF
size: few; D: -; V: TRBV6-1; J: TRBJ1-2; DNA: TGTGCCAGCAGTACCCCAGGGGTGTGGGGCTACACCTTC; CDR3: CASSTPGVWGYTF
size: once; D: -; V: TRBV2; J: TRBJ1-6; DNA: TGTGCCAGTAGGCAAAGCTCAAGCTCCTATAATTCACCCCTCCACTTT; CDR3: CASRQSSSSYNSPLHF
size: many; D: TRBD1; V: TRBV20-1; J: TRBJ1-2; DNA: TGCAGTGCCGACCTCGCGGGACAGACAGGCTACACCTTC; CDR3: CSADLAGQTGYTF